The clone carrying this TCR beta chain was counted once. Trimming stripped 5 bases from V and 2 bases from J, with 15 bases between. Germline CDR1 is SGHVS and CDR2 is FQNEAQ. The CDR3 length is 15 residues. The sample comes from a study of cytomegalovirus exposure and HLA in healthy donors. Vbeta (60) and Jbeta (13) primers were used in the PCR. Sequencing was performed with immunoSEQ multiplex PCR; in TCRdb, only in-frame clones are kept and a portion is missing. The sample holds about 150,000 clones; 76% are singletons and the top ten take around 3%. This receptor was obtained from a man aged 35 to 55 in good health and CMV-seronegative. Sequencing was performed on PBMCs. The chain carries TRBV7-8 and TRBJ1-2; D not resolved. The CDR3 sequence is CASSLTGSPNYGYTF. CDR3 nucleotide sequence: TGTGCCAGCAGCCTCACGGGTAGTCCAAACTATGGCTACACCTTC.